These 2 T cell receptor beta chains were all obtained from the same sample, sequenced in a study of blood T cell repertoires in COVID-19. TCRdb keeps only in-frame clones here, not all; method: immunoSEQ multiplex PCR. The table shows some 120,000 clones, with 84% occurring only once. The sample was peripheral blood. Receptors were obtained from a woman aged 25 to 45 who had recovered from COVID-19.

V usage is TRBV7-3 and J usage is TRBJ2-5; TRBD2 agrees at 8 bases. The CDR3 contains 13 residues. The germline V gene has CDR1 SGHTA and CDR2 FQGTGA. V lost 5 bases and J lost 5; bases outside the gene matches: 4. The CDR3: CASSPGGQETQYF. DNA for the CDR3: TGTGCCAGCAGCCCGGGAGGGCAGGAGACCCAGTACTTC. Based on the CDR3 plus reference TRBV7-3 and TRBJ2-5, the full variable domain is GAGVSQTPSNKVTEKGKYVELRCDPISGHTALYWYRQSLGQGPEFLIYFQGTGAADDSGLPNDRFFAVRPEGSVSTLKIQRTERGDSAVYLCASSPGGQETQYFGPGTRLLVL.

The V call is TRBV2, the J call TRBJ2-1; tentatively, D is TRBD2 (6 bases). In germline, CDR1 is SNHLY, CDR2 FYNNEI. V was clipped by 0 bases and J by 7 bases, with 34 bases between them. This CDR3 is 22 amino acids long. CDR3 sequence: CASSEADRRGSRVLTIWNEQFF. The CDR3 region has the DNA TGTGCCAGCAGTGAAGCAGACCGGAGGGGTAGTCGAGTCCTAACCATTTGGAATGAGCAGTTCTTC.